The 8 T cell receptor beta chains in this list originate from one sample, sequenced in a study of blood T cell repertoires in COVID-19. Clones were sequenced by immunoSEQ multiplex PCR, and TCRdb holds only the in-frame ones, with some missing. The sample includes a few hundred thousand clones, around 84% of them seen just once. Specimen: peripheral blood. These receptors were collected from a man between 60 and 75 years old with acute or convalescent COVID-19.

This rearrangement joins TRBV4-1 to TRBJ2-2; 8 positions agree with TRBD1. V gave up 4 bases and J gave up 5 bases; unmatched junction bases: 9. This CDR3 contains 16 residues. Germline V gene lookup returns CDR1 MGHRA and CDR2 YSYEKL. CDR3: CASSRDRGRRTGELFF. The CDR3 DNA reads as TGCGCCAGCAGCCGTGACAGGGGAAGGAGGACCGGGGAGCTGTTTTTT.

The genes are TRBV5-4 and TRBJ1-1, with D tentatively TRBD1 (6 bases). Trimming took off 5 bases at V and 5 bases at J, with 13 bases between the two ends. The CDR3 consists of 13 residues. Germline V gives CDR1 SGHNT, CDR2 YYREEE (reference sequence). The CDR3 DNA reads as TGTGCCAGCAGTCCCGAGAGGGGGACTGAAGCTTTCTTT. This gives the protein CASSPERGTEAFF.

This clone was seen only a few times. The V gene is TRBV5-1, the J gene TRBJ2-1, with D perhaps TRBD2 (7 bases). The V gene lost 4 bases and the J gene lost 3 bases, with 14 bases spanning the gap. The CDR3 is 15 amino acids. Germline CDR1 and CDR2: SGHRS and YFSETQ. The CDR3 is CASSPGGGLYNEQFF. The DNA for the CDR3 is TGCGCCAGCAGCCCTGGGGGGGGCCTCTACAATGAGCAGTTCTTC.

This chain connects TRBV18 to TRBJ1-1, with 7 positions matching TRBD1. CDR3 length: 17 amino acids. V lost 6 bases, J lost 6 bases, and 19 bases stayed unmatched. Looked up from germline, CDR1 is KGHSH and CDR2 is LQKENI. The CDR3 protein is CASSALQGKGVGAEAFF. In nucleotides, the CDR3 is TGTGCCAGCTCGGCGTTACAGGGGAAGGGGGTAGGGGCTGAAGCTTTCTTT.

This clone is a singleton in its sample. This chain uses TRBV5-1 with TRBJ1-4; 7 bases line up with TRBD1. There are 15 residues in the CDR3. J was trimmed by 4 bases and V by 1 base; bases with no gene match: 4. Germline loops: CDR1 SGHRS, CDR2 YFSETQ. CDR3 nucleotides: TGCGCCAGCAGCTTGATGGGACAGAGTAATGAAAAACTGTTTTTT. It translates to CASSLMGQSNEKLFF.

The chain recombines TRBV27 with TRBJ1-6; 7 bases line up with TRBD1. The CDR3 spans 17 residues. V shed 3 bases, J shed 10 bases, and the junction held 15 bases outside the gene matches. The germline V gene encodes CDR1 MNHEY and CDR2 SMNVEV (reference sequence). The CDR3 nucleotides are TGTGCCAGCAGTTTTAGCAGACAGGGAATAATGGGGTCACCCCTCCACTTT. This translates into CASSFSRQGIMGSPLHF.

The rearrangement uses TRBV5-6 and TRBJ1-5, with TRBD1 matching over 11 bases. This CDR3 is built from 15 residues. V shed 4 bases, J shed 4 bases, and the junction held 4 bases outside the gene matches. Per germline, CDR1 SGHDT and CDR2 YYEEEE. CDR3 region: CASSTGTGGNQPQHF. The CDR3 DNA follows: TGTGCCAGCAGCACTGGGACAGGGGGGAATCAGCCCCAGCATTTT.

The chain couples TRBV10-1 to TRBJ2-2, with a weak D call TRBD1 (5 bases). The CDR3 has 17 amino acids. Germline loops: CDR1 WNHNN, CDR2 SYGVQD (reference sequence). V lost 2 bases and J lost 3, with 16 bases in between. The CDR3 spells CASSERARQTYTGELFF. The CDR3, as DNA: TGCGCCAGCAGTGAGAGGGCGAGACAGACATACACCGGGGAGCTGTTTTTT.